One T cell receptor beta chain is described in this entry. The method was immunoSEQ multiplex PCR; TCRdb's version includes in-frame clones alone and lacks a portion of them. The sample has approximately 63,000 clones; roughly 88% are singletons. This entry is derived from a study of blood T cell repertoires in COVID-19. The CDR3 consists of 12 residues. V lost 6 bases and J lost 3, with 9 bases in between. Germline V CDR1 and CDR2: MNHEY, SVGAGI. The sequenced sample consisted of peripheral blood. This TCR came from a woman of 80 years or more with acute or convalescent COVID-19. The chain links TRBV6-5 to TRBJ2-7; tentative D call: TRBD1 (6 bases). The CDR3 bases are TGTGCCAGCAGAAGGACAGACTACGAGCAGTACTTC. As protein: CASRRTDYEQYF.